The sequence of this TCR beta chain was determined in a study of T-cell reconstitution after alpha-beta-depleted transplantation in children. Unique molecular identifiers were incorporated when the TCRbeta library was constructed. In TCRdb, the PCR reads were re-called with MiXCR into one record per CDR3 protein. The data show 400,000 to 500,000 distinct CDR3 sequences, about a tenth seen once. Per the germline V gene, CDR1 is LNHDA and CDR2 is SQIVND (reference sequence). This CDR3 is built from 15 residues. The V gene lost 3 bases and the J gene lost 0 bases, with 9 bases spanning the gap. This specimen consisted of PBMCs from the stem cell graft donor, obtained from the stem cell graft. The chain is built from TRBV19 and TRBJ2-1; D not resolved. The sequence was obtained from a human donor who donated a stem cell graft to a child with acute myeloid leukemia. The CDR3 reads CASSILLSSYNEQFF. As DNA, the CDR3 is TGTGCCAGTAGTATTCTCCTGAGCTCCTACAATGAGCAGTTCTTC.